One T cell receptor beta chain is described in this entry. Its matching antigen is unknown. Sequenced by immunoSEQ multiplex PCR; TCRdb stores in-frame clones only, minus some. The repertoire consists of 95,000 or so clones, with 85% to 90% occurring once and the leading ten covering roughly 3.7%. This record comes from a study of T cell responses to AZD1222 COVID-19 vaccine. Study as a whole: It was second doses at about 4 or about 12 weeks that were pooled. Study observations and caveats: Only five or six AZD1222 recipients tested seropositive at baseline. There were vaccine-associated CD4 TCRs across spike, dominant at 160-218 and 743-854. The donor group comprised mostly white British people and more females; the analysis possibly underestimated clonal diversity.

CDR1 is SEHNR and CDR2 is FQNEAQ in the germline V gene (reference sequence). Trimming took 5 bases from V and 0 from J, leaving 17 bases between them. CDR3 length: 17 residues. The TCR sequence derives from an adult in good health. The V gene is TRBV7-9, the J gene TRBJ1-5; maybe TRBD1 (6 bases). Sequenced here: peripheral blood, sampled on day 0 of AZD1222 vaccination. The CDR3 coding sequence is TGTGCCAGCAGCCGGACTGCAGGGGAATATAGCAATCAGCCCCAGCATTTT. This gives the protein CASSRTAGEYSNQPQHF.